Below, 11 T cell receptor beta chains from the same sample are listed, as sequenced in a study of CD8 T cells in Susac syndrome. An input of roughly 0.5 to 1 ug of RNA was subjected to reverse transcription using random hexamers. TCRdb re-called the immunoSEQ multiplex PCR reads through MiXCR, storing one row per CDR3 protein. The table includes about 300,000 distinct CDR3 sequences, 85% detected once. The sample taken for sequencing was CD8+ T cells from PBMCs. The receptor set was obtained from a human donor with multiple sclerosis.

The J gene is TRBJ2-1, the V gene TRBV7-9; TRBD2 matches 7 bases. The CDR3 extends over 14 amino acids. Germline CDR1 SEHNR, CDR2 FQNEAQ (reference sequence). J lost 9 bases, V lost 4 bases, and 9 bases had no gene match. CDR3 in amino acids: CASSSGETSVEQFF. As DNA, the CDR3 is TGTGCCAGCAGCTCGGGGGAAACTAGCGTTGAGCAGTTCTTC. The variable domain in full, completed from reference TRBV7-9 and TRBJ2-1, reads DTGVSQNPRHKITKRGQNVTFRCDPISEHNRLYWYRQTLGQGPEFLTYFQNEAQLEKSRLLSDRFSAERPKGSFSTLEIQRTEQGDSAMYLCASSSGETSVEQFFGPGTRLTVL.

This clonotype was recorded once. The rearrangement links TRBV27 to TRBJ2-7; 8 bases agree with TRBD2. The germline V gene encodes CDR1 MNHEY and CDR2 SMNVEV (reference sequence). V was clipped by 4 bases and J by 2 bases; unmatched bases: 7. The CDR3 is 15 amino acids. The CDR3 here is CASSSTPGLAYEQYF. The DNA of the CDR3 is TGTGCCAGCAGTTCCACTCCGGGACTAGCCTACGAGCAGTACTTC.

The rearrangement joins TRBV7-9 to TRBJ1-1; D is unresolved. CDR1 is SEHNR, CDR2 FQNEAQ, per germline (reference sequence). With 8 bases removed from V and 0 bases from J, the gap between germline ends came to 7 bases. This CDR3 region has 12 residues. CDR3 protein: CASVQMNTEAFF. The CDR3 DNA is TGTGCCAGCGTCCAGATGAACACTGAAGCTTTCTTT.

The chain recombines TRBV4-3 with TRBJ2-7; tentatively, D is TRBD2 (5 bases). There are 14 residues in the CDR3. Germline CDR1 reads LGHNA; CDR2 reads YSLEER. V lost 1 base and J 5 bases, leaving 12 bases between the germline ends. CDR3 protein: CASSQVARAHEQYF. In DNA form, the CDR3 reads TGCGCCAGCAGCCAAGTCGCGCGGGCCCACGAGCAGTACTTC.

CDR3: CASSRGGGTDTQYF. In DNA, the CDR3 is TGCGCCAGCAGCCGAGGGGGGGGCACAGATACGCAGTATTTT. The chain couples TRBV4-1 to TRBJ2-3, with D possibly being TRBD2 (7 bases). CDR3 length: 14 amino acids. Trimming shortened V by 4 bases and J by 1 base, and 9 bases separated the two germline ends. The germline gives CDR1 MGHRA, CDR2 YSYEKL.

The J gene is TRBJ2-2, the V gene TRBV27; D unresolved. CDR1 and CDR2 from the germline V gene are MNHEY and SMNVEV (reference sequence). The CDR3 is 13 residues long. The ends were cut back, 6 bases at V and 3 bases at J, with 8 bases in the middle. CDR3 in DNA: TGTGCCAGCAGGCGCCCTTACACCGGGGAGCTGTTTTTT. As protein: CASRRPYTGELFF.

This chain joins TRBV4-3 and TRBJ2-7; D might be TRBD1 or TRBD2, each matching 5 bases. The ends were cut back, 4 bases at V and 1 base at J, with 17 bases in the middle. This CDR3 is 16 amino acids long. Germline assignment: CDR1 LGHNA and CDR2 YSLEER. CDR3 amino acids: CASSRTTGTESYEQYF. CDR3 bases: TGCGCCAGCAGCCGAACCACCGGGACGGAGTCCTACGAGCAGTACTTC.

The CDR3 spells CTRLAVSYEQYF. The CDR3 region has the DNA TGCACCCGACTAGCGGTATCCTACGAGCAGTACTTC. V is TRBV20-1 and J is TRBJ2-7; TRBD2 matches 9 bases. The germline gives CDR1 DFQATT, CDR2 SNEGSKA (reference sequence). The CDR3 sequence is 12 residues long.

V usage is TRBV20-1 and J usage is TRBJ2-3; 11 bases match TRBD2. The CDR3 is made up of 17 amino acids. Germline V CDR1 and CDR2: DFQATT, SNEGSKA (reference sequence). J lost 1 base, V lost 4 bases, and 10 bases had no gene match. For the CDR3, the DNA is TGCAGTGCTACGCCCGGGGGACTAGCGGTGGGCACAGATACGCAGTATTTT. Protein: CSATPGGLAVGTDTQYF.

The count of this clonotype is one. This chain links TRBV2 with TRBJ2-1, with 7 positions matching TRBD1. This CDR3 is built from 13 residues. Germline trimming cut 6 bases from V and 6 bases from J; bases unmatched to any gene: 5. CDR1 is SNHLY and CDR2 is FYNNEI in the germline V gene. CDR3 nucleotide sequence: TGTGCCAGCAGATTTGGACAGGCCAATGAGCAGTTCTTC. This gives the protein CASRFGQANEQFF. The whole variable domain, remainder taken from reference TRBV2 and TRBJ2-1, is EPEVTQTPSHQVTQMGQEVILRCVPISNHLYFYWYRQILGQKVEFLVSFYNNEISEKSEIFDDQFSVERPDGSNFTLKIRSTKLEDSAMYFCASRFGQANEQFFGPGTRLTVL.

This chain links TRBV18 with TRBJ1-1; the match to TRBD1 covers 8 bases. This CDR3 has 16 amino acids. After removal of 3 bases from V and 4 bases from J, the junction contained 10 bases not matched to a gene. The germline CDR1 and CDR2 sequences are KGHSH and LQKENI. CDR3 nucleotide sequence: TGTGCCAGCTCACCGGAGGACAGGGAAAGCACCACTGAAGCTTTCTTT. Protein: CASSPEDRESTTEAFF.